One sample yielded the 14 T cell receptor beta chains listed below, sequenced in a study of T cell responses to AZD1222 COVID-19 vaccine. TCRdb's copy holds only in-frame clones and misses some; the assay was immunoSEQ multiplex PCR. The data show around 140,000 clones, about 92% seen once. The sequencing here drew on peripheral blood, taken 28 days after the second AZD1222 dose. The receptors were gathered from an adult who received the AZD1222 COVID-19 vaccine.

In nucleotides, the CDR3 is TGTGCCAGCAGCTCCACGGGGGAACTATCACCCCTCCACTTT. Translation gives CASSSTGELSPLHF. The chain links TRBV6-5 to TRBJ1-6, with D perhaps TRBD1 (5 bases). This CDR3 contains 14 residues. V lost 6 bases and J 10 bases, leaving 16 bases between the germline ends. Germline V gives CDR1 MNHEY, CDR2 SVGAGI.

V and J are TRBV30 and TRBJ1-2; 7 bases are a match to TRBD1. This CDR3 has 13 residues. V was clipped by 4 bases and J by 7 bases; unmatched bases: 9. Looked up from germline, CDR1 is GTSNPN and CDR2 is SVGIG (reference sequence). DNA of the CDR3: TGTGCCTGGACCGAACAGGGGACGGTTGGCTACACCTTC. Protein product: CAWTEQGTVGYTF.

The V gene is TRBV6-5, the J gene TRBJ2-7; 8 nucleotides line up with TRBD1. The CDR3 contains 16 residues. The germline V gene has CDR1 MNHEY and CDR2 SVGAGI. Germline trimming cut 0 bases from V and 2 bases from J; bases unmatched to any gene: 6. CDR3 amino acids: CASSYSRDRLTYEQYF. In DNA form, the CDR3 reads TGTGCCAGCAGTTACTCCCGGGACAGGCTAACCTACGAGCAGTACTTC.

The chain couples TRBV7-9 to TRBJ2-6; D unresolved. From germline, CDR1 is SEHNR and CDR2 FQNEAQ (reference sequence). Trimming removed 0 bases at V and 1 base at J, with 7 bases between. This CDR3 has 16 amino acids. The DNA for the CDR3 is TGTGCCAGCAGCTTAGCGGAAAGATCTGGGGCCAACGTCCTGACTTTC. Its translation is CASSLAERSGANVLTF.

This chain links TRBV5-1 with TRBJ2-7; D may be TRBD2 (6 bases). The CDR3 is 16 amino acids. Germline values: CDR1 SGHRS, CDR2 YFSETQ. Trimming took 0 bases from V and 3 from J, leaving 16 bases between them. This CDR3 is CASSLAGQGGNYEQYF. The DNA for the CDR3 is TGCGCCAGCAGCTTGGCCGGGCAGGGAGGAAACTACGAGCAGTACTTC.

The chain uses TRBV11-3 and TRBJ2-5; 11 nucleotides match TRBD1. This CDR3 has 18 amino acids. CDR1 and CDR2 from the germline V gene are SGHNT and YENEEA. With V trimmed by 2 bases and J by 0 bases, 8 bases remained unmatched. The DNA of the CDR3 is TGTGCCAGCAGCTTAAGCCTAGGGACAGGGGGTTACCAAGAGACCCAGTACTTC. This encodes CASSLSLGTGGYQETQYF.

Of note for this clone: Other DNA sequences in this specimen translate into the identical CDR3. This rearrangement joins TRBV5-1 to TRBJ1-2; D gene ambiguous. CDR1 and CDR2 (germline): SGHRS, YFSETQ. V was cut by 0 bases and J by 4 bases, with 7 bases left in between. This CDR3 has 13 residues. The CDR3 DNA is TGCGCCAGCAGCTTGGGGGATGGCTATGGCTACACCTTC. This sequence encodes CASSLGDGYGYTF.

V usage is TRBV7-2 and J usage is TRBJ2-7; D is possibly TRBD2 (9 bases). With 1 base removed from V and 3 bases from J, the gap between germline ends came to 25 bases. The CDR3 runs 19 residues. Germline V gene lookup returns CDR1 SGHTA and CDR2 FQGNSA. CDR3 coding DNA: TGTGCCAGCAGCTTAGGCGGACAGGGACTAGCCCGGAACTTCTACGAGCAGTACTTC. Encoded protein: CASSLGGQGLARNFYEQYF.

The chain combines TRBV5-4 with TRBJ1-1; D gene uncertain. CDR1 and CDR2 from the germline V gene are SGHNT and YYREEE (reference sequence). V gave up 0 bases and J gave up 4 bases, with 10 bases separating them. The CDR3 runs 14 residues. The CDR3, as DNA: TGTGCCAGCAGCTTGGCCCGGGGTAGCACTGAAGCTTTCTTT. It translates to CASSLARGSTEAFF. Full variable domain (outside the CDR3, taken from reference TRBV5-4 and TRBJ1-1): ETGVTQSPTHLIKTRGQQVTLRCSSQSGHNTVSWYQQALGQGPQFIFQYYREEENGRGNFPPRFSGLQFPNYSSELNVNALELDDSALYLCASSLARGSTEAFFGQGTRLTVV.

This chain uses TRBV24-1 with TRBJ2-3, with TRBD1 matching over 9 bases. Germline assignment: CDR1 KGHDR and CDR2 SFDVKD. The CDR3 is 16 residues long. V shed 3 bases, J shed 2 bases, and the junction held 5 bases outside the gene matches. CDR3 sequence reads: CATSDADRGATDTQYF. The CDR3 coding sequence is TGTGCCACCAGTGATGCGGACAGGGGAGCCACAGATACGCAGTATTTT.

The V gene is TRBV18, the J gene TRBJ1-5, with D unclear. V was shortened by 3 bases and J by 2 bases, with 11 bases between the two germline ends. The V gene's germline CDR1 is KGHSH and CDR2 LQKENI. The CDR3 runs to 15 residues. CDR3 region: CASSPGPPGNQPQHF. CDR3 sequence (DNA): TGTGCCAGCTCACCCGGGCCCCCGGGCAATCAGCCCCAGCATTTT.

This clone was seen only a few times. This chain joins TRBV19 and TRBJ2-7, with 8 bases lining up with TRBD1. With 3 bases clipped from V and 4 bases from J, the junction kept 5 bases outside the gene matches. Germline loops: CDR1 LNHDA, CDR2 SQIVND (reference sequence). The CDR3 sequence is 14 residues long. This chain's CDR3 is CASSIQGARYEQYF. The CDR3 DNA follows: TGTGCCAGTAGTATTCAGGGGGCCAGGTACGAGCAGTACTTC.

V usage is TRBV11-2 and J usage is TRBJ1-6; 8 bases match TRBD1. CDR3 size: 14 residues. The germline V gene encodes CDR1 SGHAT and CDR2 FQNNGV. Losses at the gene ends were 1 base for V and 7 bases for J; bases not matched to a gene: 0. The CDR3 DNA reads TGTGCCAGCAGCTTAGGACAGGGGAATTCACCCCTCCACTTT. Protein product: CASSLGQGNSPLHF.

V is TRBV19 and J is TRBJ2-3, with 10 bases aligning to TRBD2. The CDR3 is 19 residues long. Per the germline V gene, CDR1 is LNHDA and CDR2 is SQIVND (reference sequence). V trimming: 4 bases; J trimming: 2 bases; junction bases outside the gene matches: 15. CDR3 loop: CASSRGYLGTSAYTDTQYF. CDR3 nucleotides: TGTGCCAGTAGTAGGGGTTACCTTGGGACTAGCGCCTACACAGATACGCAGTATTTT.